The 7 T cell receptor beta chains in this list originate from one sample, sequenced in a study of T cell responses to AZD1222 COVID-19 vaccine. Repertoires were generated with immunoSEQ multiplex PCR, while TCRdb's copy carries only in-frame clones and drops some. The sample yields 150,000 or so clones, 90% to 95% seen once. Sequencing was performed on peripheral blood, taken on day 0 of AZD1222 vaccination. The receptors were gathered from an adult in good health.

The CDR3, as DNA: TGCGCCAGCAGCCTCGGGCAGGCGGGAGATGGCTACACCTTC. Translation gives CASSLGQAGDGYTF. The chain recombines TRBV4-1 with TRBJ1-2; no clear D. Trimming shortened V by 4 bases and J by 6 bases, and 15 bases separated the two germline ends. Germline loops: CDR1 MGHRA, CDR2 YSYEKL. The CDR3 length is 14 residues.

This chain connects TRBV15 to TRBJ2-1, with D perhaps TRBD2 (5 bases). Trimming stripped 0 bases from V and 0 bases from J, with 9 bases between. Germline lookup yields CDR1 LNHNV and CDR2 YYDKDF (reference sequence). The CDR3 has 16 amino acids. CDR3 DNA sequence: TGTGCCACCAGCAGAGATCGTGGGAGCTCCTACAATGAGCAGTTCTTC. This gives the protein CATSRDRGSSYNEQFF.

The chain links TRBV19 to TRBJ1-2, with 7 bases matching TRBD1. The CDR3 length is 13 residues. With 6 bases clipped from V and 0 bases from J, the junction kept 1 base outside the gene matches. Per germline, CDR1 LNHDA and CDR2 SQIVND (reference sequence). This CDR3 is CASRDRSNYGYTF. The CDR3 DNA reads TGTGCCAGTAGGGACAGGTCTAACTATGGCTACACCTTC.

This chain connects TRBV28 to TRBJ2-3; TRBD2 aligns across 8 bases. J lost 2 bases, V lost 7 bases, and 11 bases had no gene match. The CDR3 is made up of 16 amino acids. Germline V gene lookup returns CDR1 MDHEN and CDR2 SYDVKM. The CDR3 here is CASTKGGGRITDTQYF. Here the CDR3 DNA reads TGTGCCAGCACCAAGGGTGGCGGGAGGATCACAGATACGCAGTATTTT.

The chain's CDR3 is CASSQTGRAYNSPLHF. In nucleotides, the CDR3 is TGTGCCAGTAGCCAGACAGGGCGGGCCTATAATTCACCCCTCCACTTT. The V call is TRBV19, the J call TRBJ1-6; 7 nucleotides line up with TRBD1. The ends lost 6 bases at V and 2 bases at J; junction bases unmatched: 7. This CDR3 region has 16 residues. Germline values: CDR1 LNHDA, CDR2 SQIVND (reference sequence).

This rearrangement joins TRBV7-9 to TRBJ2-3; 8 bases line up with TRBD2. J was trimmed by 11 bases and V by 2 bases; bases with no gene match: 3. The germline CDR1 and CDR2 sequences are SEHNR and FQNEAQ (reference sequence). The CDR3 covers 12 residues. CDR3 DNA sequence: TGTGCCAGCAGCTTATTGCTAGCGGGGCAGTATTTT. The encoded protein is CASSLLLAGQYF.

The chain uses TRBV21-1 and TRBJ2-7; the table's D gene call, TRBD2, was not cross checked with the DNA. TRBV21-1 is described as a pseudogene. The CDR3 sequence is 15 residues long. The CDR3 spells CASTEGAGEVDEQYF. In DNA, the CDR3 is TGTGCCAGCACCGAAGGGGCGGGAGAGGTCGACGAGCAGTACTTC.